This TCR beta chain was captured by sequencing in a study of tumor-infiltrating lymphocytes in oesophageal squamous cell carcinoma. By its share, this clonotype is medium-sized. Germline V gives CDR1 SGHTA, CDR2 FQGNSA. The CDR3 has 13 amino acids. With 0 bases removed from V and 7 bases from J, the gap between germline ends came to 8 bases. TCRdb processed the PCR reads anew with MiXCR; each CDR3 protein has one entry. The repertoire holds over 20,000 distinct CDR3 sequences, with roughly a third as singletons. This TCR was sampled from a female donor with esophageal squamous cell carcinoma. The source material was esophageal tumor tissue. This rearrangement joins TRBV7-2 to TRBJ2-3; TRBD2 is a possible D gene (5 bases). The CDR3 loop reads CASSLASENTQYF. The CDR3 DNA reads as TGTGCCAGCAGCTTAGCTAGCGAAAATACGCAGTATTTT.